This T cell receptor beta chain was recorded in a study of identical twins (dated by TCRdb to between 2015 and 2016). Study-wide context: The study deep-sequenced TCR alpha and beta repertoires from monozygotic twins, unrelated adults of various ages and cord blood to test whether fetal clonotypes persist. Replicate twin experiments were performed at different times using different library preparation protocols to rule out contamination.

What the work shows at the level of the full study, not this receptor alone: Compared with coincidental sharing between unrelated individuals, out-of-frame TCR alpha sequences shared between twins showed an excess of sequences with low generation probability. Because the same donors could not be followed over many years, conclusions were based on cross-sectional statistical analysis. Fewer insertions were carried by abundant cord blood beta clonotypes, a similar but weaker trend appeared in young adult naive repertoires, and no such trend appeared in memory repertoires. Out-of-frame TCR alpha sharing in monozygotic twins was systematically underestimated by recombination models, whereas sharing between unrelated individuals was in agreement with the recombination models. In beta out-of-frame sequences, excess twin sharing was weaker, because having fewer shared sequences lowered the signal-to-noise ratio. Invariant T cells such as MAIT and iNKT could partly confound zero-insertion analyses, though diverse VJ usage argued against this for most clonotypes.

To prepare the library, 5' RACE was applied. Sequencing instrument: Illumina HiSeq 2000. A universal primer binding site was introduced by template switching, and a unique molecular identifier was present in the final cDNA, enabling accurate counting of TCR cDNA molecules. First-strand cDNA for TCR alpha and beta chains was synthesized from specific primers in the conserved constant-segment region. To control for contamination, every cDNA library carried two barcodes: a SMART-Mk sample barcode plus Illumina barcodes. TruSeq adapter sequences and Illumina sample barcodes were added in two successive PCR steps. The TCR alpha and beta cDNA libraries were sequenced on the Illumina HiSeq platform using custom primers. The original pipeline was this. Unique molecular identifiers were extracted from raw reads with MiGEC, and CDR3 positions were determined with MiXCR. For each individual, recombination models were inferred using an EM algorithm with the repgenHMM and IGoR tools. Shared clonotype analysis was performed with the tcR package in R, normalizing sharing by the product of cloneset sizes. To study raw recombination without the effects of thymic and clonal selection, out-of-frame nonproductive sequences were analyzed. Starting from the raw public reads, TCRdb applied fastp trimming at Q25, assembled clones with MiXCR and retained in-frame beta chains. Every entry covers one CDR3 protein and lists the most common genes and DNA from its rows. The V and J calls, along with clone size, are taken from TCRdb and not from the paper's own processing. This sample lists hundreds of thousands of distinct CDR3 sequences; 7% to 7.5% were detected once. The ten top clones hold roughly 1.6% of the sample.

This clonotype has at least ten counts. Its recognized antigen is unknown. One base away there is no much larger clone; base qualities are not given. The germline V gene yields MDHEN for CDR1 and SYDVKM for CDR2. The CDR3 has 11 amino acids, counting the end cysteine and phenylalanine. CDR3 DNA is the only sequence kept; it has 33 bases, read in frame from the first base. Relative to germline, V is 0 bases shorter and J is 6 bases shorter, with 2 bases between their ends. Every donor in the study was a healthy Caucasian. Three pairs of female monozygotic twins, all aged 18 to 29 years, made up the twin cohort. RNA for TCR libraries was isolated from peripheral blood mononuclear cells. The sample also formed part of further work on yellow fever vaccine responses in identical twins. As the second paper documents: According to the authors, in identical twins the way T cells responded to vaccination appeared partly convergent and partly personalized. Focusing on identical twins, the study followed the T cell clones that responded to the vaccine, and did so with precision.

The source is a woman under 30 in good health. The sequenced material came from PBMCs. Recombination linked TRBV28 to TRBJ1-1; the D gene is not confidently resolved. At the DNA level, the sequence is TGTGCCAGCAGTTTATGGTCTGAAGCTTTCTTT. This yields the protein CASSLWSEAFF.